Below, 9 T cell receptor beta chains from the same sample are listed, as sequenced in a study of beta chain features in type 1 diabetes. The isolated RNA, all of it, was reverse transcribed, so expressed TCRB transcripts were what got sequenced. Sequencing was performed with immunoSEQ multiplex PCR; in TCRdb, only in-frame clones are kept and a portion is missing. The table includes about 150,000 clones, about 10% detected once. Sequencing used central memory CD4+ T cells from blood. The receptors here all came from a man in his late teens or twenties in good health.

The V gene is TRBV27, the J gene TRBJ1-6; D may be TRBD1 (5 bases). Germline V gene sequence: CDR1 MNHEY, CDR2 SMNVEV (reference sequence). CDR3 length: 15 amino acids. V dropped 0 bases and J dropped 6 bases, with 9 bases sitting between them. CDR3 sequence: CASSLSPQGNSPLHF. CDR3 in DNA: TGTGCCAGCAGTTTATCGCCGCAGGGTAATTCACCCCTCCACTTT.

V usage is TRBV6-5 and J usage is TRBJ1-2, with D maybe TRBD1 (6 bases). This CDR3 spans 13 amino acids. The V gene's germline CDR1 is MNHEY and CDR2 SVGAGI. V gave up 0 bases and J gave up 8 bases, with 10 bases separating them. The CDR3 is CASSYSDRGGYTF. The CDR3 coding sequence is TGTGCCAGCAGTTACTCGGACAGAGGAGGCTACACCTTC.

A few counts support this clone. This chain uses TRBV7-2 with TRBJ2-5; 11 bases fit TRBD2. The DNA end is more similar to TRBJ2-7, so the J call may be wrong. Germline V lookup: CDR1 SGHTA, CDR2 FQGNSA. The CDR3 loop spans 15 amino acids. CDR3 in amino acids: CASSLDVAGGREQYF. In DNA, the CDR3 is TGTGCCAGCAGCTTAGATGTAGCGGGGGGGCGCGAGCAGTACTTC.

The CDR3 DNA is TGTGCCAGCGGTCCGGGGGGGTTCCCCTACGAGCAGTACTTC. Translating it yields CASGPGGFPYEQYF. The chain has TRBV2 and TRBJ2-7; 8 bases are a match to TRBD2. J gave up 2 bases and V 8 bases, and 8 bases lay outside the gene matches. The length of the CDR3 is 14 residues. Looked up from germline, CDR1 is SNHLY and CDR2 is FYNNEI.

A few counts support this clone. The J gene is TRBJ2-7, the V gene TRBV5-1; 8 bases map to TRBD1. The CDR3 has 15 residues. Germline loops: CDR1 SGHRS, CDR2 YFSETQ. V lost 0 bases to trimming and J lost 1 base; unmatched junction nucleotides: 3. The CDR3 loop reads CASSLGDRGSYEQYF. Written as DNA, the CDR3 is TGCGCCAGCAGCTTGGGCGACAGGGGTTCCTACGAGCAGTACTTC.

This clone has only a few counts. This sequence joins TRBV7-3 and TRBJ2-7; maybe TRBD2 (6 bases). Trimming took 5 bases from V and 0 from J, leaving 17 bases between them. From germline, CDR1 is SGHTA and CDR2 FQGTGA. CDR3 size: 16 residues. CDR3 coding DNA: TGTGCCAGCAGCCTACTACCTAGCGCTAGCTCCTACGAGCAGTACTTC. It specifies CASSLLPSASSYEQYF. The complete variable domain, with remaining parts taken from reference TRBV7-3 and TRBJ2-7, reads GAGVSQTPSNKVTEKGKYVELRCDPISGHTALYWYRQSLGQGPEFLIYFQGTGAADDSGLPNDRFFAVRPEGSVSTLKIQRTERGDSAVYLCASSLLPSASSYEQYFGPGTRLTVT.

A few counts support this clone. V and J are TRBV5-6 and TRBJ2-5; 10 bases agree with TRBD2. The CDR3 is made up of 16 amino acids. Germline trimming cut 0 bases from V and 10 bases from J; bases unmatched to any gene: 12. Germline values: CDR1 SGHDT, CDR2 YYEEEE. In nucleotides, the CDR3 is TGTGCCAGCAGCTTGGTGTCTAGCGGGGGACCCCCAGACCAGTACTTC. It is translated as CASSLVSSGGPPDQYF.

The chain uses TRBV28 and TRBJ1-5; TRBD1 is a possible D gene (6 bases). Trimming stripped 6 bases from V and 5 bases from J, with 14 bases between. The CDR3 loop spans 14 amino acids. The germline V gene has CDR1 MDHEN and CDR2 SYDVKM. The CDR3, as DNA: TGTGCCAGCAGAAGTGGGGGGGCCGATCAGCCCCAGCATTTT. This codes for CASRSGGADQPQHF. Full variable domain (missing parts from reference TRBV28 and TRBJ1-5): DVKVTQSSRYLVKRTGEKVFLECVQDMDHENMFWYRQDPGLGLRLIYFSYDVKMKEKGDIPEGYSVSREKKERFSLILESASTNQTSMYLCASRSGGADQPQHFGDGTRLSIL.

This clone was seen a few times. The chain carries TRBV7-2 and TRBJ2-7; the match to TRBD1 covers 7 bases. Germline V gives CDR1 SGHTA, CDR2 FQGNSA. CDR3 length: 16 residues. Trimming at V came to 5 bases and at J to 4 bases, leaving 14 bases not matched to a gene. CDR3 loop: CASSPSPARDRYEQYF. DNA of the CDR3: TGTGCCAGCAGCCCTAGCCCTGCCCGGGACAGATACGAGCAGTACTTC.